These T cell receptor beta chains were read from a single sample in a study of cytomegalovirus exposure and HLA in healthy donors. Here immunoSEQ multiplex PCR was the method, and the copy in TCRdb shows in-frame clones only, minus some. Its listing shows fewer than 30,000 clones. The sample taken for sequencing was PBMCs. The receptors shown here come from a young man in good health and CMV-seronegative. Each CDR3 is given with its conserved first and last residue. The D gene is left open where the match is weak. Where a row states a size, it is once, few, many or the class of an expanded clone; other rows omit it.

D | J | V | size | CDR3 | DNA
- | TRBJ1-4 | TRBV6-5 | - | CASGGEAAGEKLFF | TGTGCCAGCGGAGGAGAGGCCGCTGGAGAAAAACTGTTTTTT
- | TRBJ2-5 | TRBV7-2 | - | CASSLQIQETQYF | TGTGCCAGCAGCCTCCAGATACAAGAGACCCAGTACTTC
- | TRBJ2-3 | TRBV5-4 | - | CASSWLGGGGTDTQYF | TGTGCCAGCAGCTGGTTGGGGGGGGGCGGCACAGATACGCAGTATTTT
TRBD2 | TRBJ2-5 | TRBV7-2 | - | CASSPGQLAGAMGETQYF | TGTGCCAGCAGCCCGGGACAGCTAGCGGGAGCGATGGGGGAGACCCAGTACTTC
TRBD1 | TRBJ1-6 | TRBV19 | - | CASSILGTGNSPLHF | TGTGCCAGTAGCATACTTGGGACAGGAAATTCACCCCTCCACTTT
- | TRBJ2-3 | TRBV6-5 | - | CASSTADTQYF | TGTGCCAGCAGTACGGCAGATACGCAGTATTTT
TRBD1 | TRBJ2-3 | TRBV28 | - | CASSLFNRGSRFTDTQYF | TGTGCCAGCAGTTTATTTAACAGGGGGAGTCGATTTACAGATACGCAGTATTTT
- | TRBJ1-1 | TRBV6-5 | - | CASRARRGDTEDFF | TGTGCCAGCAGGGCCCGGAGGGGTGACACTGAAGATTTCTTT
TRBD2 | TRBJ2-1 | TRBV19 | - | CASSQSGGKEEQFF | TGTGCCAGTAGTCAAAGCGGGGGGAAGGAGGAGCAGTTCTTC
TRBD1 | TRBJ2-3 | TRBV6-6 | - | CASSPGQSSDTQYF | TGTGCCAGCAGTCCGGGACAGTCGTCAGATACGCAGTATTTT
TRBD1 | TRBJ1-2 | TRBV6-6 | - | CASLRGGFYGYTF | TGTGCCAGCCTTAGAGGGGGCTTCTATGGCTACACCTTC
TRBD2 | TRBJ2-1 | TRBV11-3 | - | CASSLGLAGVGEQFF | TGTGCCAGCAGCCTAGGACTAGCGGGAGTGGGTGAGCAGTTCTTC
- | TRBJ2-3 | TRBV7-6 | - | CASRQGSSTDTQYF | TGTGCCAGCAGGCAGGGGTCTAGCACAGATACGCAGTATTTT
- | TRBJ2-2 | TRBV7-2 | - | CASSAVGEGELFF | TGTGCCAGCAGCGCAGTGGGAGAGGGGGAGCTGTTTTTT
- | TRBJ1-2 | TRBV5-1 | - | CASSLGTGRYGYTF | TGCGCCAGCAGCTTGGGAACAGGGCGCTATGGCTACACCTTC
TRBD1 | TRBJ1-6 | TRBV5-1 | - | CASSKLPGQGDSPLHF | TGCGCCAGCAGCAAACTCCCGGGACAGGGTGACTCACCCCTCCACTTT
TRBD2 | TRBJ2-5 | TRBV6-4 | - | CASSETSGGAETQYF | TGTGCCAGCAGCGAGACTAGCGGGGGGGCGGAGACCCAGTACTTC
- | TRBJ2-5 | TRBV11-2 | - | CASSYPGQETQYF | TGTGCCAGCAGCTACCCCGGCCAAGAGACCCAGTACTTC
TRBD2 | TRBJ2-3 | TRBV25-1 | - | CASSEKGLAGDTQYF | TGTGCCAGCAGTGAGAAGGGGCTAGCGGGCGATACGCAGTATTTT
TRBD2 | TRBJ2-7 | TRBV25-1 | - | CASSGKAGSSYEQYF | TGTGCCAGCAGTGGAAAAGCGGGGAGCTCCTACGAGCAGTACTTC
- | TRBJ1-6 | TRBV19 | - | CASSITGRNSPLHF | TGTGCCAGTAGTATTACAGGGCGTAATTCACCCCTCCACTTT
- | TRBJ2-7 | TRBV5-6 | - | CASSLFYEQYF | TGTGCCAGCAGCCTGTTCTACGAGCAGTACTTC
- | TRBJ2-1 | TRBV28 | - | CASSLSAVNEQFF | TGTGCCAGCAGTTTAAGCGCAGTCAATGAGCAGTTCTTC
TRBD2 | TRBJ2-3 | TRBV5-1 | - | CASSLEGLAGGPRDTQYF | TGCGCCAGCAGCTTGGAGGGACTAGCGGGAGGGCCGAGAGATACGCAGTATTTT
TRBD1 | TRBJ2-7 | TRBV27 | - | CASSDIRDRHLEQYF | TGTGCCAGCAGTGATATCCGGGACAGGCATCTCGAGCAGTACTTC
- | TRBJ1-5 | TRBV2 | - | CASSGVQGDQPQHF | TGTGCCAGCAGTGGAGTACAGGGAGATCAGCCCCAGCATTTT
- | TRBJ1-2 | TRBV27 | - | CASRPTGIYGYTF | TGTGCCAGCAGGCCTACAGGGATCTATGGCTACACCTTC
- | TRBJ1-5 | TRBV2 | - | CASTGRGGQPQHF | TGTGCCAGCACGGGTAGGGGAGGACAGCCCCAGCATTTT
TRBD1 | TRBJ1-5 | TRBV5-1 | - | CASSMDRASYQPQHF | TGCGCCAGCAGCATGGACAGGGCCTCATATCAGCCCCAGCATTTT
- | TRBJ1-3 | TRBV10-1 | - | CASRKGGGDNTIYF | TGCGCCAGCAGGAAGGGAGGGGGAGATAACACCATATATTTT
TRBD1 | TRBJ2-1 | TRBV9 | - | CASSVAPDRAREQFF | TGTGCCAGCAGCGTAGCTCCGGACAGGGCGAGAGAGCAGTTCTTC
- | TRBJ2-5 | TRBV6-5 | - | CASSYSGTLETQYF | TGTGCCAGCAGTTACTCGGGCACCCTGGAGACCCAGTACTTC
TRBD1 | TRBJ1-5 | TRBV5-4 | - | CASRLTRQGFHQPQHF | TGTGCCAGCAGGCTAACAAGACAGGGCTTTCATCAGCCCCAGCATTTT
TRBD1 | TRBJ2-7 | TRBV7-2 | - | CASSWDRGEQYF | TGTGCCAGCAGCTGGGACAGGGGCGAGCAGTACTTC
TRBD1 | TRBJ2-2 | TRBV5-1 | - | CASSFTGTGVTGELFF | TGCGCCAGCAGCTTTACCGGGACAGGGGTAACCGGGGAGCTGTTTTTT
TRBD2 | TRBJ2-3 | TRBV19 | - | CASSIGPSGRFTDTQYF | TGTGCCAGTAGTATAGGGCCTAGCGGGAGATTTACAGATACGCAGTATTTT
TRBD1 | TRBJ2-1 | TRBV6-4 | medium-sized | CASSDTGGSYNEQFF | TGTGCCAGCAGTGACACAGGGGGCTCCTACAATGAGCAGTTCTTC
TRBD1 | TRBJ1-2 | TRBV6-5 | - | CASSYSWTGDYYGYTF | TGTGCCAGCAGTTACTCTTGGACAGGGGATTACTATGGCTACACCTTC
- | TRBJ2-5 | TRBV30 | - | CAWTNSETQYF | TGTGCCTGGACCAATTCAGAGACCCAGTACTTC
TRBD2 | TRBJ2-2 | TRBV5-1 | - | CASSLPPGLAGTGELFF | TGCGCCAGCAGCCTTCCGCCGGGACTAGCGGGAACCGGGGAGCTGTTTTTT
TRBD2 | TRBJ2-1 | TRBV6-4 | - | CASSVALAGTYNEQFF | TGTGCCAGCAGTGTAGCCCTAGCGGGAACCTACAATGAGCAGTTCTTC
TRBD1 | TRBJ1-6 | TRBV7-9 | - | CASSPGTDYNSPLHF | TGTGCCAGCAGCCCCGGGACAGATTATAATTCACCCCTCCACTTT
- | TRBJ1-5 | TRBV19 | - | CASSISSGMVQPQHF | TGTGCCAGTAGTATATCTTCCGGGATGGTTCAGCCCCAGCATTTT